This record concerns one T cell receptor beta chain sequence. Its antigen is undetermined. Germline lookup yields CDR1 LGHNT and CDR2 FRNRAP. The length of the CDR3 is 17 residues. With V trimmed by 5 bases and J by 4 bases, 10 bases remained unmatched. PCR employed 60 Vbeta and 13 Jbeta primers. Produced via immunoSEQ multiplex PCR; TCRdb's table is partial and in-frame only. The sample has around 190,000 clones, around 78% seen once. The source of the sample is a study of cytomegalovirus exposure and HLA in healthy donors. Findings and limits, study-wide: Follow-up analysis seemed to connect common viral pathogens with several of the most significant clusters identified. Association with HLA alleles at 0.05 false discovery rate was found for 16,951 TCR beta sequences in a later analysis. TRBV6-2, TRBV6-3 and some other V segments were excluded as indistinguishable. There were a few CMV-associated chains whose specificity for CMV antigens was confirmed in vitro.

This chain joins TRBV12-5 and TRBJ2-1, with 11 bases lining up with TRBD1. Sequencing was performed on PBMCs. The sequence was collected from a young man in good health and CMV-seronegative. The CDR3 loop is CASGPGTGGFLYNEQFF. CDR3 in DNA: TGTGCTAGTGGTCCCGGGACAGGGGGTTTCTTGTACAATGAGCAGTTCTTC.